The 12 T cell receptor beta chains listed next were all sequenced from one sample in a study of T-cell memory formation after mild COVID-19. TCRdb called the 5' RACE reads again in MiXCR, with one record for every CDR3 protein. The sample yields more than 400,000 distinct CDR3 sequences, around a sixth seen once. The specimen was PBMCs or a T cell subset sorted from them (not recorded which). These receptors originate from an adult woman who had mild COVID-19 (a few samples of this study predate the infection). Cell type and time point are not known.

The chain links TRBV18 to TRBJ1-3; D gene uncertain. V dropped 3 bases and J dropped 0 bases, with 9 bases sitting between them. The germline V gene encodes CDR1 KGHSH and CDR2 LQKENI. The CDR3 sequence is 15 residues long. CDR3 region: CASSPETSSGNTIYF. Written as DNA, the CDR3 is TGTGCCAGCTCACCCGAGACCTCCTCTGGAAACACCATATATTTT.

The CDR3 DNA reads as TGTGCCAGCAGCTTAGCGCAGGGGTTGGGGAACACTGAAGCTTTCTTT. Protein: CASSLAQGLGNTEAFF. The J gene is TRBJ1-1, the V gene TRBV7-9; TRBD1 might be the D (6 bases). The CDR3 totals 16 residues. V was shortened by 0 bases and J by 1 base, with 12 bases between the two germline ends. Per germline, CDR1 SEHNR and CDR2 FQNEAQ (reference sequence). Based on the CDR3 plus reference TRBV7-9 and TRBJ1-1, the full variable domain is DTGVSQNPRHKITKRGQNVTFRCDPISEHNRLYWYRQTLGQGPEFLTYFQNEAQLEKSRLLSDRFSAERPKGSFSTLEIQRTEQGDSAMYLCASSLAQGLGNTEAFFGQGTRLTVV.

The table lists this clonotype with a few counts. V gene TRBV5-1 combines with J gene TRBJ2-5; the match to TRBD2 covers 12 bases. This CDR3 has 16 residues. The germline V gene has CDR1 SGHRS and CDR2 YFSETQ. Germline trimming cut 6 bases from V and 2 bases from J; bases unmatched to any gene: 8. The CDR3 DNA sequence: TGCGCCAGCATCCGCGGGACTAGCGGGCTTCAAGAGACCCAGTACTTC. It encodes CASIRGTSGLQETQYF.

The table lists this clonotype with a few counts. V is TRBV4-1 and J is TRBJ1-1; a possible D gene is TRBD1 (5 bases). This CDR3 is built from 16 residues. Per the germline V gene, CDR1 is MGHRA and CDR2 is YSYEKL. The V end was cut by 1 base, the J end by 7 bases, with 19 bases between. CDR3 amino acids: CASSQGGVSGHGEAFF. CDR3 DNA: TGCGCCAGCAGCCAAGGAGGAGTTTCAGGGCACGGTGAAGCTTTCTTT.

This chain uses TRBV12-3 or TRBV12-4 with TRBJ2-1; a possible D gene is TRBD2 (6 bases). The germline V and J ends were trimmed by 2 bases and 7 bases, with 15 bases remaining between them. The CDR3 extends over 15 amino acids. The CDR3 DNA sequence: TGTGCCAGCAGTTTAATAATTTGGGGGGAGAATGAGCAGTTCTTC. Protein: CASSLIIWGENEQFF.

This clonotype was found a few times. The DNA for the CDR3 is TGTGCCTGGAGTGTCGGAGGGCCTGGGGCCCAGTACTTC. It yields the protein CAWSVGGPGAQYF. The chain uses TRBV30 and TRBJ2-5; D might be TRBD2 (6 bases). V lost 0 bases to trimming and J lost 9 bases, with 14 bases between them. This CDR3 has 13 amino acids. CDR1 and CDR2 from the germline V gene are GTSNPN and SVGIG (reference sequence).

DNA for the CDR3: TGTGCCAGCAGCTTGGAACTCCTCGAGAAGGATGGCTACACCTTC. Its translation is CASSLELLEKDGYTF. The chain uses TRBV5-5 and TRBJ1-2; D remains ambiguous. CDR1 is SGHKS, CDR2 YYEKEE, per germline (reference sequence). This CDR3 region has 15 residues. With 0 bases removed from V and 6 bases from J, the gap between germline ends came to 15 bases.

This clonotype occurred many times. V usage is TRBV7-9 and J usage is TRBJ1-5; TRBD1 matches 7 bases. The CDR3 loop spans 13 amino acids. V gave up 2 bases and J gave up 5 bases; unmatched junction bases: 0. Germline V lookup: CDR1 SEHNR, CDR2 FQNEAQ (reference sequence). The CDR3 DNA is TGTGCCAGCAGCTTAACAGGGGATCAGCCCCAGCATTTT. Its translation is CASSLTGDQPQHF.

This rearrangement joins TRBV14 to TRBJ2-5; D is ambiguous. Trimming pared 2 bases from V and 7 bases from J, leaving 14 bases between. Germline V gene sequence: CDR1 SGHDN, CDR2 FVKESK. This CDR3 has 14 residues. The CDR3 reads CASSQNRWLGTQYF. The CDR3 nucleotides are TGTGCCAGCAGCCAAAACCGGTGGTTGGGGACCCAGTACTTC. The full variable domain, its missing parts supplied by reference TRBV14 and TRBJ2-5, is EAGVTQFPSHSVIEKGQTVTLRCDPISGHDNLYWYRRVMGKEIKFLLHFVKESKQDESGMPNNRFLAERTGGTYSTLKVQPAELEDSGVYFCASSQNRWLGTQYFGPGTRLLVL.

CDR3 residues: CASSLSWFGERGGPGTQYF. DNA for the CDR3: TGCGCCAGCAGCTTGTCATGGTTCGGCGAGCGGGGGGGCCCTGGGACCCAGTACTTC. This chain connects TRBV5-1 to TRBJ2-5, with 10 bases that match TRBD2. CDR1 and CDR2 (germline): SGHRS, YFSETQ. J lost 7 bases, V lost 1 base, and 19 bases had no gene match. The CDR3 has 19 residues.

The chain uses TRBV18 and TRBJ2-7; D is possibly TRBD2 (6 bases). The germline V gene encodes CDR1 KGHSH and CDR2 LQKENI. Trimming removed 4 bases at V and 4 bases at J, with 23 bases between. This CDR3 has 17 amino acids. The CDR3 bases are TGTGCCAGCTCACATCGTACCTTCGCGGGAAATGAGTACGAGCAGTACTTC. Its translation: CASSHRTFAGNEYEQYF.

The V gene is TRBV28, the J gene TRBJ2-6, with D possibly being TRBD2 (7 bases). Germline CDR1 is MDHEN and CDR2 is SYDVKM. Trimming shortened V by 3 bases and J by 1 base, and 10 bases separated the two germline ends. The CDR3 is 16 amino acids. Written as DNA, the CDR3 is TGTGCCAGCAGTTTGGGGGGGCTATCTGGGGCCAACGTCCTGACTTTC. Translated: CASSLGGLSGANVLTF.